In its sample, the clone carrying this T cell receptor (beta chain) was seen many times. The antigen is not known. The data were taken from a study of T cells in Graves' hyperthyroidism and ophthalmopathy. Germline lookup yields CDR1 LNHNV and CDR2 YYDKDF (reference sequence). The CDR3 length is 16 residues. V dropped 4 bases and J dropped 0 bases, with 15 bases sitting between them. An absence of ophthalmopathy progression within 18 months meant stable Graves' hyperthyroidism. Study observations and caveats: Blood also held most thyroid clonotypes expanded beyond 0.001. Ophthalmopathy got predicted by the model a median approximately six months before its onset.

The TCR beta CDR3 regions underwent amplification using RNA transcripts as the source. The study used the HTBI primer set for a first-round RT-PCR of the TCR CDR3. In TCRdb, the multiplex PCR reads were re-called with MiXCR into one record per CDR3 protein. The data show about 840,000 distinct CDR3 sequences, 38% seen once. The sequencing input was blood. The V gene is TRBV15, the J gene TRBJ1-1, with a weak D call TRBD1 (6 bases). This sequence was found in a man aged 18 to 29 with Graves' hyperthyroidism. The CDR3 sequence: CATSITDRALNTEAFF. For the CDR3, the DNA is TGTGCCACCAGCATAACGGACAGAGCTTTGAACACTGAAGCTTTCTTT.